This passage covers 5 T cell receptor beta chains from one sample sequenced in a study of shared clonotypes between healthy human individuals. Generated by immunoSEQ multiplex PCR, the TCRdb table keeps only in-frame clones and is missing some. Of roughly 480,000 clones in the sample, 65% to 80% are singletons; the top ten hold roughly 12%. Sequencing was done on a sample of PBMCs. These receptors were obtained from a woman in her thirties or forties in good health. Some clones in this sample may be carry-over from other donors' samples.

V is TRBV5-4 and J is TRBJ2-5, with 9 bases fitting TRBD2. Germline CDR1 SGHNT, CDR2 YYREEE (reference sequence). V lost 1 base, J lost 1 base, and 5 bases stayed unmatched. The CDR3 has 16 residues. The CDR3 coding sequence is TGTGCCAGCAGCTTGAATCCACTAGCGGGCCAAGAGACCCAGTACTTC. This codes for CASSLNPLAGQETQYF.

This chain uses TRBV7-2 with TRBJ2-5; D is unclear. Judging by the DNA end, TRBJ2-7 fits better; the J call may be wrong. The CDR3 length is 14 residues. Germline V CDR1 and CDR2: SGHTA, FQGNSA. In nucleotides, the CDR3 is TGTGCCAGCAGCTTAGAGAGACTCTCCTACGAGCAGTACTTC. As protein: CASSLERLSYEQYF.

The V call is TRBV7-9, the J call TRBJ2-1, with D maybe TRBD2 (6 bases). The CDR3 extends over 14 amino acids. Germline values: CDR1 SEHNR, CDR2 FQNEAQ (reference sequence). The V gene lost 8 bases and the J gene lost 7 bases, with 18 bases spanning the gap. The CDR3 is CASLRGGRRNEQFF. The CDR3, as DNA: TGTGCCAGCCTTCGGGGAGGCCGTAGGAATGAGCAGTTCTTC.

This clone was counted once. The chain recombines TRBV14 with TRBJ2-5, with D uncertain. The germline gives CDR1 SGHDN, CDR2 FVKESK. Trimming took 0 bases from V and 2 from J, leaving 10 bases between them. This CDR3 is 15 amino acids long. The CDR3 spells CASSQDWAEQETQYF. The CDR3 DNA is TGTGCCAGCAGCCAAGATTGGGCAGAACAAGAGACCCAGTACTTC.

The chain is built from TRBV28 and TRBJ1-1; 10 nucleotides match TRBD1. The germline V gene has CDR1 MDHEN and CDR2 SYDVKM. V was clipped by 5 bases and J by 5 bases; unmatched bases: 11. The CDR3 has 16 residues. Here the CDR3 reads CASSPPGQGKATEAFF. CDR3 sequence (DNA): TGTGCCAGCAGTCCACCGGGACAGGGGAAGGCTACTGAAGCTTTCTTT.